The rows below give T cell receptor beta chains drawn from one sample of a study of T-cell reconstitution after alpha-beta-depleted transplantation in children. One entry per CDR3 protein results from TCRdb running MiXCR on the PCR reads. The sample has a few hundred thousand distinct CDR3 sequences; 10% are singletons. This material consisted of PBMCs from the stem cell graft donor, taken from the stem cell graft. All receptors derive from a human donor who donated a stem cell graft to a child with acute lymphoblastic leukemia. Both conserved end residues are part of each CDR3. Each record gives: D gene, V gene, J gene, clone size, CDR3 protein, CDR3 DNA. A D gene is named only where the DNA matches it firmly. Only some rows state a clone size, as once, few, many or a class for expanded clones.

d_call: .
v_call: TRBV7-9
j_call: TRBJ1-2
clone_size: many
cdr3_aa: CASSIEGYGYTF
cdr3_nt: TGTGCCAGCAGCATAGAAGGATATGGCTACACCTTC

d_call: .
v_call: TRBV7-9
j_call: TRBJ2-7
clone_size: .
cdr3_aa: CASSRMGQPYEQYF
cdr3_nt: TGTGCCAGCAGCCGGATGGGCCAACCCTACGAGCAGTACTTC

d_call: .
v_call: TRBV3-1
j_call: TRBJ1-5
clone_size: few
cdr3_aa: CASSQGAVSNQPQHF
cdr3_nt: TGTGCCAGCAGCCAAGGTGCAGTCAGCAATCAGCCCCAGCATTTT

d_call: .
v_call: TRBV7-2
j_call: TRBJ2-7
clone_size: .
cdr3_aa: CASSLATGTSHAYEQYF
cdr3_nt: TGTGCCAGCAGCTTAGCGACAGGGACTAGTCATGCCTACGAGCAGTACTTC

d_call: .
v_call: TRBV3-1
j_call: TRBJ2-6
clone_size: few
cdr3_aa: CASSHSGHYETLSGANVLTF
cdr3_nt: TGTGCCAGCAGCCATTCGGGACATTACGAAACTCTCTCTGGGGCCAACGTCCTGACTTTC

d_call: TRBD2
v_call: TRBV7-2
j_call: TRBJ2-3
clone_size: few
cdr3_aa: CASRVSGYTDTQYF
cdr3_nt: TGTGCCAGCAGGGTTAGCGGGTACACAGATACGCAGTATTTT

d_call: TRBD1
v_call: TRBV20-1
j_call: TRBJ1-5
clone_size: .
cdr3_aa: CSAGGDGQGVQPQHF
cdr3_nt: TGCAGTGCTGGCGGGGACGGACAGGGAGTTCAGCCCCAGCATTTT

d_call: TRBD1
v_call: TRBV5-1
j_call: TRBJ1-1
clone_size: few
cdr3_aa: CASRSWTGNTEAFF
cdr3_nt: TGCGCCAGCAGATCTTGGACAGGGAACACTGAAGCTTTCTTT

d_call: .
v_call: TRBV4-1
j_call: TRBJ2-2
clone_size: .
cdr3_aa: CASSQDFFTGELFF
cdr3_nt: TGCGCCAGCAGCCAAGATTTTTTCACCGGGGAGCTGTTTTTT

d_call: .
v_call: TRBV28
j_call: TRBJ2-7
clone_size: .
cdr3_aa: CASRETLRYEQYF
cdr3_nt: TGTGCCAGCAGAGAGACTCTCAGGTACGAGCAGTACTTC

d_call: TRBD2
v_call: TRBV5-1
j_call: TRBJ2-1
clone_size: .
cdr3_aa: CASSFTGTSGRMNEQFF
cdr3_nt: TGCGCCAGCAGCTTCACCGGGACTAGCGGGAGGATGAATGAGCAGTTCTTC

d_call: .
v_call: TRBV7-2
j_call: TRBJ1-2
clone_size: many
cdr3_aa: CASSLAWGARGKLDGYTF
cdr3_nt: TGTGCCAGCAGCTTAGCTTGGGGCGCGAGGGGGAAACTAGATGGCTACACCTTC

d_call: TRBD1
v_call: TRBV5-1
j_call: TRBJ2-7
clone_size: .
cdr3_aa: CASSLGDREGDEQYF
cdr3_nt: TGCGCCAGCAGCTTGGGGGACAGGGAAGGGGACGAGCAGTACTTC

d_call: .
v_call: TRBV12-3/TRBV12-4
j_call: TRBJ2-2
clone_size: many
cdr3_aa: CASSFRTNTGELFF
cdr3_nt: TGTGCCAGCAGTTTTAGGACGAACACCGGGGAGCTGTTTTTT

d_call: .
v_call: TRBV11-2
j_call: TRBJ2-5
clone_size: few
cdr3_aa: CASSSLGGREETQYF
cdr3_nt: TGTGCCAGCAGCTCCCTGGGGGGGCGGGAGGAGACCCAGTACTTC

d_call: TRBD1
v_call: TRBV15
j_call: TRBJ2-7
clone_size: .
cdr3_aa: CATSNRGQREQYF
cdr3_nt: TGTGCCACCAGCAACAGGGGGCAGAGGGAGCAGTACTTC

d_call: TRBD1
v_call: TRBV25-1
j_call: TRBJ1-1
clone_size: .
cdr3_aa: CASKNSGGVGTEAFF
cdr3_nt: TGTGCCAGCAAGAACTCAGGGGGCGTGGGCACTGAAGCTTTCTTT

d_call: TRBD1
v_call: TRBV7-9
j_call: TRBJ2-1
clone_size: many
cdr3_aa: CASSLRTGGRNEQFF
cdr3_nt: TGTGCCAGCAGCTTAAGGACAGGGGGCCGGAATGAGCAGTTCTTC

d_call: .
v_call: TRBV10-1
j_call: TRBJ2-2
clone_size: .
cdr3_aa: CASSESTSANTGELFF
cdr3_nt: TGCGCCAGCAGTGAGTCGACTAGTGCGAACACCGGGGAGCTGTTTTTT

d_call: .
v_call: TRBV5-1
j_call: TRBJ2-1
clone_size: .
cdr3_aa: CASMPGPANNEQFF
cdr3_nt: TGCGCCAGCATGCCGGGACCCGCAAACAATGAGCAGTTCTTC

d_call: TRBD2
v_call: TRBV25-1
j_call: TRBJ2-3
clone_size: .
cdr3_aa: CASSSGRVWMSDTQYF
cdr3_nt: TGTGCCAGCTCTAGCGGGAGGGTTTGGATGTCGGATACGCAGTATTTT

d_call: .
v_call: TRBV20-1
j_call: TRBJ1-2
clone_size: .
cdr3_aa: CSAGSGTIYGYTF
cdr3_nt: TGCAGTGCTGGATCCGGGACGATCTATGGCTACACCTTC

d_call: TRBD1
v_call: TRBV7-2
j_call: TRBJ1-2
clone_size: .
cdr3_aa: CASSSPDRVYGYTF
cdr3_nt: TGTGCCAGCAGTTCCCCCGACAGGGTCTATGGCTACACCTTC

d_call: .
v_call: TRBV7-9
j_call: TRBJ2-1
clone_size: .
cdr3_aa: CASSLSGGGGPYNEQFF
cdr3_nt: TGTGCCAGCAGCTTATCGGGTGGAGGGGGGCCCTACAATGAGCAGTTCTTC